The 13 T cell receptor beta chains reported below all come from one sample, sequenced in a study of T cells in Graves' hyperthyroidism and ophthalmopathy. RNA transcripts gave rise to amplified TCR beta CDR3 regions. During a first-round RT-PCR of the TCR CDR3, the HTBI primer set was used. Each CDR3 protein gets one entry after TCRdb re-called the multiplex PCR reads with MiXCR. This sample has just over 550,000 distinct CDR3 sequences, with 46% found just once. The sample consisted of peripheral blood or thyroid tissue (not recorded which). Receptor source: a woman under 30 with Graves' hyperthyroidism.

This clonotype was counted ten times or more. This chain uses TRBV7-6 with TRBJ2-7; D unresolved. Germline V gene data show CDR1 as SGHVS and CDR2 as FNYEAQ. Trimming took 0 bases from V and 0 from J, leaving 6 bases between them. The CDR3 extends over 14 amino acids. CDR3 residues: CASSLAPLSYEQYF. In nucleotides, the CDR3 is TGTGCCAGCAGCTTAGCTCCGCTCTCCTACGAGCAGTACTTC. The full variable domain, its missing parts supplied by reference TRBV7-6 and TRBJ2-7, is GAGVSQSPRYKVTKRGQDVALRCDPISGHVSLYWYRQALGQGPEFLTYFNYEAQQDKSGLPNDRFSAERPEGSISTLTIQRTEQRDSAMYRCASSLAPLSYEQYFGPGTRLTVT.

On this clonotype: A much larger clone sits a single nucleotide away, making a read error possible. This rearrangement joins TRBV10-2 to TRBJ1-5; D is undetermined. Germline V CDR1 and CDR2: WSHSY, SAAADI. CDR3 length equals 15 residues. Written as DNA, the CDR3 is TGCGCCAGCAGTGATGGCGGCCTTAGCAATCAGCCCCGGCATTTT. Protein product: CASSDGGLSNQPRHF.

The rearrangement uses TRBV7-2 and TRBJ1-6; 7 bases are a match to TRBD1. This CDR3 contains 15 residues. V dropped 7 bases and J dropped 2; count of bases not matched to a gene: 5. CDR1 is SGHTA, CDR2 FQGNSA, per germline. The CDR3 spells CASTPTGAYNSPLHF. CDR3 DNA sequence: TGTGCCAGCACCCCCACAGGGGCCTATAATTCACCCCTCCACTTT.

This clonotype has only a few counts. The J gene is TRBJ1-1, the V gene TRBV6-1; D gene unclear. Trimming left V 6 bases short and J 0 bases short, with 8 bases between. CDR1 and CDR2 from the germline V gene are MNHNS and SASEGT. CDR3 length: 13 amino acids. CDR3 sequence: CASRGFMNTEAFF. As DNA, the CDR3 is TGTGCCAGCAGGGGTTTCATGAACACTGAAGCTTTCTTT.

The chain uses TRBV19 and TRBJ1-3; TRBD1 might be the D (5 bases). Germline V gene lookup returns CDR1 LNHDA and CDR2 SQIVND (reference sequence). This CDR3 has 12 residues. V shed 3 bases and J shed 8 bases, with 8 bases lying between them. In DNA form, the CDR3 reads TGTGCCAGTAGTATCGAGGGGTACACCATATATTTT. Residues: CASSIEGYTIYF.

Turning to this clonotype: Given a much more abundant clone one base away, this may be a read error. The chain carries TRBV7-9 and TRBJ1-4, with no clear D. The CDR3 totals 15 residues. The germline V gene has CDR1 SEHNR and CDR2 FQNEAQ (reference sequence). V lost 0 bases and J lost 4, with 9 bases in between. CDR3 sequence reads: CASSLAAHDNEKLFF. CDR3 coding DNA: TGTGCCAGCAGCTTAGCAGCACACGATAATGAAAAACTGTTTTTT.

The chain links TRBV2 to TRBJ1-2; a possible D gene is TRBD1 (6 bases). Looked up from germline, CDR1 is SNHLY and CDR2 is FYNNEI. The CDR3 length is 13 residues. With 7 bases removed from V and 1 base from J, the gap between germline ends came to 10 bases. The chain's CDR3 is CASTRGFNYGYTF. The CDR3 coding sequence is TGTGCCAGCACCAGGGGATTTAACTATGGCTACACCTTC.

This clonotype has just a few counts. The V gene is TRBV24-1, the J gene TRBJ1-3, with 8 bases fitting TRBD1. The germline gives CDR1 KGHDR, CDR2 SFDVKD. The CDR3 sequence is 16 residues long. With V trimmed by 4 bases and J by 1 base, 5 bases remained unmatched. CDR3 DNA sequence: TGTGCCACCAGTGACCCTCGACAGGGGTCTGGAAACACCATATATTTT. This translates into CATSDPRQGSGNTIYF.

The rearrangement links TRBV19 to TRBJ1-1; D may be TRBD1 (5 bases). Trimming removed 3 bases at V and 6 bases at J, with 11 bases between. The CDR3 contains 13 residues. Germline V CDR1 and CDR2: LNHDA, SQIVND (reference sequence). CDR3 region: CASSIQGGAEAFF. CDR3 DNA: TGTGCCAGTAGTATCCAGGGAGGGGCTGAAGCTTTCTTT.

This clonotype was counted once. The rearrangement joins TRBV20-1 to TRBJ1-2; 7 nucleotides align to TRBD1. Per the germline V gene, CDR1 is DFQATT and CDR2 is SNEGSKA (reference sequence). After removal of 3 bases from V and 7 bases from J, the junction contained 8 bases not matched to a gene. The CDR3 consists of 13 residues. The CDR3 loop reads CSASLTGESGYTF. The CDR3 nucleotides are TGCAGTGCTAGCTTAACAGGGGAGTCTGGCTACACCTTC.

This clonotype came up many times. This chain connects TRBV10-3 to TRBJ2-5; 12 bases line up with TRBD2. Germline-derived CDR1 and CDR2 are ENHRY and SYGVKD. Trimming cost V 6 bases and J 3 bases; bases outside gene matches: 2. The CDR3 loop spans 14 amino acids. The CDR3: CAIRRTSGEETQYF. The DNA of the CDR3 is TGTGCCATCAGGAGGACTAGCGGGGAAGAGACCCAGTACTTC.

Notes on this clonotype: A much larger clone is a single base away; this may be a read error. The genes are TRBV24-1 and TRBJ1-5; D is uncertain. This CDR3 is 12 amino acids long. The germline V gene has CDR1 KGHDR and CDR2 SFDVKD. V was trimmed by 4 bases and J by 9 bases, leaving 9 bases between them. The CDR3 DNA is TGTGCCACCAGTGAGCCCGAACCGCCCCAGCATTTT. Encoded protein: CATSEPEPPQHF.

J is TRBJ2-5 and V is TRBV10-3; unclear D gene. The CDR3 has 12 amino acids. Trimming removed 5 bases at V and 4 bases at J, with 8 bases between. Per the germline V gene, CDR1 is ENHRY and CDR2 is SYGVKD. The DNA for the CDR3 is TGTGCCATCAGTAGGCCCCGAGAGACCCAGTACTTC. Residues: CAISRPRETQYF.